This record covers a single TCR beta chain. This CDR3 region has 13 residues. The V gene's germline CDR1 is SGHNT and CDR2 YYREEE (reference sequence). V lost 2 bases, J lost 1 base, and 6 bases lay in between. Source study methods: Reference gene primer amplification in the assay estimated nucleated cell counts. Libraries were prepared by immunoSEQ multiplex PCR; TCRdb keeps only in-frame clonotypes and omits some of them. V and J calls plus clone size are reproduced from that table; the DNA served to infer D and trimming. The sample consists of roughly 80,000 clones, 60% to 85% of them appearing once. The data are from a study of blood T cell repertoires in COVID-19. Study summary: COVID-19 samples from acute and convalescent phases originated in the United States, Italy and Spain. Sample material is recorded as cDNA or gDNA derived from T cells, B-cell-depleted T cells, or PBMCs.

Sequencing was done on a sample of peripheral blood. This sequence originates from a human donor in a cohort sampled during active COVID-19. The V and J genes are TRBV5-4 and TRBJ1-1, with no clear D. The CDR3 reads CASSFRSNTEAFF. The CDR3 DNA follows: TGTGCCAGCAGCTTTCGGTCGAACACTGAAGCTTTCTTT.